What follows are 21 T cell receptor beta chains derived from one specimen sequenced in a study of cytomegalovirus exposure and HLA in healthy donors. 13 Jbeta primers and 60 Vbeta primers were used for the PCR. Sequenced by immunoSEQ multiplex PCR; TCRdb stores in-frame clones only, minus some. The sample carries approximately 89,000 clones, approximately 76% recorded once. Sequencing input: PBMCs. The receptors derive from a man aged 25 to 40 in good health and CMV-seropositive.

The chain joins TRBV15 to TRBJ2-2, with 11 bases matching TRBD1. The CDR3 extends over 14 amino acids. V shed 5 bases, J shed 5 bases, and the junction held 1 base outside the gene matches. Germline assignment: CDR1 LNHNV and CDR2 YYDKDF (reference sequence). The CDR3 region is CATSGDRGTGELFF. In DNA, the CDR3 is TGTGCCACCAGCGGGGACAGGGGGACCGGGGAGCTGTTTTTT.

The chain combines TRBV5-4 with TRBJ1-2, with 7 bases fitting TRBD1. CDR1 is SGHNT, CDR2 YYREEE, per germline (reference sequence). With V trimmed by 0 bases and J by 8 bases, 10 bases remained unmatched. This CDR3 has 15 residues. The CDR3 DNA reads TGTGCCAGCAGCTTGGTCAGGACAGGCTTAGGGGGCTACACCTTC. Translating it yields CASSLVRTGLGGYTF.

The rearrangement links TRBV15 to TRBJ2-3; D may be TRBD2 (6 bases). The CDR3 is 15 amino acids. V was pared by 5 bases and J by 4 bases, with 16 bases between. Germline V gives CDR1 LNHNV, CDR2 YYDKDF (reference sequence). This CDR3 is CATSYGTRVPDTQYF. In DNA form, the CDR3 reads TGTGCCACCAGCTACGGGACTCGGGTCCCAGATACGCAGTATTTT.

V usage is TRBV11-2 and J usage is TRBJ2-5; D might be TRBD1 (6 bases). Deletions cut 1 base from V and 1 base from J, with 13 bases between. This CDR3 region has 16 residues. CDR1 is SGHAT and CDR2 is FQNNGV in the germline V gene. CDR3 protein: CASSLVQGLTQETQYF. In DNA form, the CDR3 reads TGTGCCAGCAGCTTAGTACAGGGCCTAACCCAAGAGACCCAGTACTTC.

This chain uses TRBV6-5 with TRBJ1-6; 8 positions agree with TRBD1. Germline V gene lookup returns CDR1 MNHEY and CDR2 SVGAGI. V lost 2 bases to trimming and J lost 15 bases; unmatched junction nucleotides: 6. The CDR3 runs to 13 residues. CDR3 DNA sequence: TGTGCCAGCAGTTACGGCCAGGGGGCCCGCCTCCACTTT. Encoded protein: CASSYGQGARLHF.

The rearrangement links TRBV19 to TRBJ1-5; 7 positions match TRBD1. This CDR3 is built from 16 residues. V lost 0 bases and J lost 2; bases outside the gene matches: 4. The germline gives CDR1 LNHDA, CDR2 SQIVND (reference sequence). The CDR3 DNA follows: TGTGCCAGTAGTATAGATCCTACAGGGGGCAATCAGCCCCAGCATTTT. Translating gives CASSIDPTGGNQPQHF.

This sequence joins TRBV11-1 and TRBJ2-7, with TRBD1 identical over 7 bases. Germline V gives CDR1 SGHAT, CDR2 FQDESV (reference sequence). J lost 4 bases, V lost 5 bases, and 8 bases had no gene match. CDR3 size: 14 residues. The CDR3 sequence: CASSRTGDYYEQYF. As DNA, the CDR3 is TGTGCCAGCAGCAGAACAGGGGATTATTACGAGCAGTACTTC.

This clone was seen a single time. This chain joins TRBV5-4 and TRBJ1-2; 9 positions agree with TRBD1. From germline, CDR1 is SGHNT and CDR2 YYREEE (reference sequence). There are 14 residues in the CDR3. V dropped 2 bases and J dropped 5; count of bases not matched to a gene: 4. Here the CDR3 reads CASSFAGTGYGYTF. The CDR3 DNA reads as TGTGCCAGCAGCTTTGCGGGGACAGGGTATGGCTACACCTTC.

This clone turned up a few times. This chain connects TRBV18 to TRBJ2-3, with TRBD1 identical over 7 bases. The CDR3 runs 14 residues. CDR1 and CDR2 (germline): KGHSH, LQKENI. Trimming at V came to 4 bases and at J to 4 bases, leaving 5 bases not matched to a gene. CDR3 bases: TGTGCCAGCTCACTCCGGACAGGCCCAGATACGCAGTATTTT. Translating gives CASSLRTGPDTQYF. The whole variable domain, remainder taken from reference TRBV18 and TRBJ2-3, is NAGVMQNPRHLVRRRGQEARLRCSPMKGHSHVYWYRQLPEEGLKFMVYLQKENIIDESGMPKERFSAEFPKEGPSILRIQQVVRGDSAAYFCASSLRTGPDTQYFGPGTRLTVL.

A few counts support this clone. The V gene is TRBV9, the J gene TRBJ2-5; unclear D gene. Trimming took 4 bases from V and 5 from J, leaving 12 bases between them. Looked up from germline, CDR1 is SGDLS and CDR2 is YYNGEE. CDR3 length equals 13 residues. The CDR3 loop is CASSPGGGETQYF. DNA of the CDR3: TGTGCCAGCAGCCCCGGCGGCGGCGAGACCCAGTACTTC.

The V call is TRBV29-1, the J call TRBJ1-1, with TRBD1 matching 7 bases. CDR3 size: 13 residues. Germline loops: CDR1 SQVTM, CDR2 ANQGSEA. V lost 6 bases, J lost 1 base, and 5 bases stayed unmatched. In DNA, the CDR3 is TGCAGCGTGAGGGACAGTGGGAACACTGAAGCTTTCTTT. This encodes CSVRDSGNTEAFF.

CDR3 in DNA: TGCAGCGTTGAGGGGTGGGGGCAGACCCAGTACTTC. As protein: CSVEGWGQTQYF. V is TRBV29-1 and J is TRBJ2-5; D may be TRBD1 (6 bases). V dropped 3 bases and J dropped 6 bases, with 11 bases sitting between them. Germline V gene lookup returns CDR1 SQVTM and CDR2 ANQGSEA. The CDR3 is 12 residues long.

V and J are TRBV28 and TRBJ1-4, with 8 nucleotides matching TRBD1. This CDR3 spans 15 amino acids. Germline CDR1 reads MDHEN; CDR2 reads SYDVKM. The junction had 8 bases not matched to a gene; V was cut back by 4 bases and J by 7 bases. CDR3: CASSWSGGGREKLFF. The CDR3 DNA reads TGTGCCAGCAGTTGGTCAGGGGGCGGTCGTGAAAAACTGTTTTTT.

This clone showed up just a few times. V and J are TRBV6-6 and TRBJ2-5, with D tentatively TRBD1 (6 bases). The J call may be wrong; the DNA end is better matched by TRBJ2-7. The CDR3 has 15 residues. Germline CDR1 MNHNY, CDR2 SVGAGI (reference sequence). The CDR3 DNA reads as TGTGCCAGCAGTTACGGCGCAGGGGAAATCCACGAGCAGTACTTC. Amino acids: CASSYGAGEIHEQYF.

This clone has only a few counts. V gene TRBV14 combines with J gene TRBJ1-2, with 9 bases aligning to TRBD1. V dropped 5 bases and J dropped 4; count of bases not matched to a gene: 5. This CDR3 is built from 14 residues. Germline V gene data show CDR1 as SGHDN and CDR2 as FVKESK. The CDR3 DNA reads TGTGCCAGCAGCTCCCGGACAGGGGCCTATGGCTACACCTTC. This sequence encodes CASSSRTGAYGYTF.

CDR3 coding DNA: TGTGCCAGCAGCACCCGACCGGGACAGGGAAATTCACCCCTCCACTTT. Amino acid sequence: CASSTRPGQGNSPLHF. The chain is built from TRBV7-9 and TRBJ1-6; TRBD1 matches 9 bases. V was clipped by 5 bases and J by 7 bases; unmatched bases: 9. Looked up from germline, CDR1 is SEHNR and CDR2 is FQNEAQ (reference sequence). This CDR3 contains 16 residues.

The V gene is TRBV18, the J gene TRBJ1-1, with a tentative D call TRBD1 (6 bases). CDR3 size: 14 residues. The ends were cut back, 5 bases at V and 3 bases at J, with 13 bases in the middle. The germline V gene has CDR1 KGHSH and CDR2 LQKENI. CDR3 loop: CASSATGLDTEAFF. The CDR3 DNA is TGTGCCAGCTCAGCGACAGGCCTAGACACTGAAGCTTTCTTT.

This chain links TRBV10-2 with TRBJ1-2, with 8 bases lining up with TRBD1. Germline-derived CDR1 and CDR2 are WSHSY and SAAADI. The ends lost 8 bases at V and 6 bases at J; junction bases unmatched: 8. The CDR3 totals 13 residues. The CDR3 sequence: CASRSSGGDGYTF. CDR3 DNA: TGCGCCAGCCGATCTTCAGGGGGCGATGGCTACACCTTC.

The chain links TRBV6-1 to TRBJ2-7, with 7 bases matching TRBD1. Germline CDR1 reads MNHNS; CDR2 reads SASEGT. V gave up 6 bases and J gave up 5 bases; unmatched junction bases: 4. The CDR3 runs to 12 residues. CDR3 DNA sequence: TGTGCCAGCAGCATTACAGGGGACGAGCAGTACTTC. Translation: CASSITGDEQYF.

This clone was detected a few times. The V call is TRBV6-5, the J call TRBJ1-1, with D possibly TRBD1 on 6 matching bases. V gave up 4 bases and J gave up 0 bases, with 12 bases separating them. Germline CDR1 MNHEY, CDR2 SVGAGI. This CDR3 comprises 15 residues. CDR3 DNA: TGTGCCAGCAGTTTACAGGGCTACATGAACACTGAAGCTTTCTTT. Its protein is CASSLQGYMNTEAFF.

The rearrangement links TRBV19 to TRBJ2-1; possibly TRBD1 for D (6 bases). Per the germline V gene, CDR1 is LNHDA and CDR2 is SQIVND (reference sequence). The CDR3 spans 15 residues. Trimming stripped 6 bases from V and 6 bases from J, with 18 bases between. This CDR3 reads CASRVGTRGTNEQFF. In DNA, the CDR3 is TGTGCCAGTAGGGTGGGGACAAGAGGTACCAATGAGCAGTTCTTC.